This TCR beta chain appears in the sequencing data of a study of shared clonotypes between healthy human individuals. Study-level results: Read depth was anticipated to influence clonotype sharing among donors. Relative to their counterparts shared across all four donors, non-shared clonotypes exhibited diminished generation probabilities.

Naive CD8 cells were CD45RO-negative, positively selected for CCR7, excluding terminally differentiated effector memory CD45RA+ cells. Losses at the gene ends were 8 bases for V and 2 bases for J; bases not matched to a gene: 3. The CDR3 totals 13 residues. Germline V CDR1 and CDR2: SGHAT, FQNNGV. Some clones are missing from TCRdb's copy, which holds only in-frame ones; the method was immunoSEQ multiplex PCR. Counted here are about 800,000 clones, around 96% occurring once; the ten biggest clones make up less than 0.25%. Remarks on this clone: The antigen is undetermined.

The sample comprised naive CD8+ T cells sorted from blood. The receptor was isolated from a man aged 25 to 40 in good health. The gene calls are TRBV11-2 and TRBJ2-3, with 8 bases identical to TRBD2. The CDR3, as DNA: TGTGCCAGCCTAGCGGGTCTCACAGATACGCAGTATTTT. The encoded protein is CASLAGLTDTQYF.